This T cell receptor (beta chain) comes out of a study of cytomegalovirus exposure and HLA in healthy donors. The study's findings and limits: Researchers reported that three CMV-associated chains were confirmed in vitro as CMV antigen-specific.

About this clone: Its antigen is as yet unknown.

From germline, CDR1 is SNHLY and CDR2 FYNNEI. The CDR3 sequence is 14 residues long. V lost 6 bases and J lost 6, with 15 bases in between. While unrecorded immune exposures were likely, the donors were nominally healthy when sampled. Both 60 Vbeta primers and 13 Jbeta primers went into the PCR. Libraries were prepared by immunoSEQ multiplex PCR; TCRdb keeps only in-frame clonotypes and omits some of them. This sample yields about 160,000 clones, of which approximately 79% are seen a single time; 6% to 7.5% belongs to the top ten. The TCR sequence derives from a man aged 35-49 years in good health and CMV-seropositive. The rearrangement uses TRBV2 and TRBJ1-5; no clear D. Sequencing was performed on PBMCs. The CDR3 nucleotides are TGTGCCAGCAGCGCAGGAGGCTCGGGTCAGCCCCAGCATTTT. It specifies CASSAGGSGQPQHF.